This entry concerns a single T cell receptor beta chain. The target antigen is unknown. The entry originates in a study of T cells in severe cutaneous drug reactions. Study information: Patients in acute or recovery stage gave blister fluids/cells and PBMC.

Libraries were made by iRepertoire multiplex PCR with TCR subtype-specific primers for bulk and single-cell sequencing. TCRdb re-called the multiplex PCR reads and gives one entry per CDR3 protein, without DNA. This specimen shows some 500 distinct CDR3 sequences; the ten leading clones hold approximately 16%. The length of the CDR3 is 13 residues. The V gene's germline CDR1 is SGHTA and CDR2 FQGNSA. General study findings and limits: Carbamazepine-induced Stevens-Johnson syndrome or toxic epidermal necrolysis patients showed strongly raised TRBV12-4, 30% to 40% in blister cells and 4% to 6% in PBMC.

The patients sequenced had a carbamazepine-induced Stevens-Johnson syndrome or toxic epidermal necrolysis reaction. The chain recombines TRBV7-2 with TRBJ1-1. The sequenced sample consisted of PBMCs. The sequence was obtained from a human donor with Stevens-Johnson syndrome, a severe cutaneous drug reaction. This chain's CDR3 is CASSLHMNTEAFF.